A selection of T cell receptor beta chains follows, all from one sample in a study of T cell responses to AZD1222 COVID-19 vaccine. The repertoire was sequenced with immunoSEQ multiplex PCR; TCRdb's copy has only in-frame clones and lacks some. The sample lists around 160,000 clones, 90% to 95% occurring once. The sequencing used peripheral blood, collected on day 0 of MenACWY control vaccination. The receptors originated from an adult in good health. Both conserved end residues are part of each CDR3. D genes are given only for firm matches. Not all rows give a size; the values are once, few, many and, for expanded clones, a class.

J gene	clone size	D gene	V gene	CDR3 protein	CDR3 DNA
TRBJ1-6	-	-	TRBV3-1/TRBV3-2	CASSQAQGSPLHF	TGTGCCAGCAGCCAAGCCCAGGGTTCACCCCTCCACTTT
TRBJ1-2	-	-	TRBV20-1	CSAERGGYTF	TGCAGTGCTGAGAGGGGTGGCTACACCTTC
TRBJ2-1	-	TRBD2	TRBV27	CASSFHGLAGGSYNEQFF	TGTGCCAGCAGTTTCCACGGACTAGCGGGGGGCTCCTACAATGAGCAGTTCTTC
TRBJ1-4	-	-	TRBV9	CASSEGGANEKLFF	TGTGCCAGCAGCGAAGGAGGAGCTAATGAAAAACTGTTTTTT
TRBJ2-7	-	-	TRBV5-4	CASSLDQGATYEQYF	TGTGCCAGCAGCTTGGATCAAGGGGCGACCTACGAGCAGTACTTC
TRBJ2-1	-	TRBD2	TRBV5-4	CASSLGAGVFNEQFF	TGTGCCAGCAGCTTAGGAGCGGGAGTTTTCAATGAGCAGTTCTTC
TRBJ1-1	-	-	TRBV7-2	CASSFDAAGNTEAFF	TGTGCCAGCAGCTTTGACGCCGCCGGGAACACTGAAGCTTTCTTT
TRBJ1-3	-	TRBD1	TRBV27	CASTSGTGGSGNTIYF	TGTGCCAGCACCTCCGGGACAGGGGGCTCTGGAAACACCATATATTTT
TRBJ1-2	once	TRBD1	TRBV11-2	CASSFSPGQGNYGYTF	TGTGCCAGCAGCTTTTCCCCGGGACAGGGGAACTATGGCTACACCTTC
TRBJ2-7	-	-	TRBV5-5	CASSPSRGGAFNEQYF	TGTGCCAGCAGCCCGTCGAGGGGGGGGGCTTTCAACGAGCAGTACTTC
TRBJ1-1	-	TRBD1	TRBV5-6	CASSWGLDRGTEAFF	TGTGCCAGCAGCTGGGGGTTGGACAGGGGCACTGAAGCTTTCTTT
TRBJ1-6	-	-	TRBV6-5	CASSSQGSGNSPLHF	TGTGCCAGCAGTTCCCAGGGAAGTGGCAATTCACCCCTCCACTTT
TRBJ1-3	-	-	TRBV5-8	CASSLTNTIYF	TGTGCCAGCAGCTTGACGAACACCATATATTTT
TRBJ2-1	-	TRBD2	TRBV4-1	CASSQGTSGSYNEQFF	TGCGCCAGCAGCCAAGGGACTAGCGGCTCCTACAATGAGCAGTTCTTC
TRBJ1-2	once	TRBD1	TRBV28	CASSFLDREDGYTF	TGTGCCAGCAGTTTCCTCGACAGGGAAGATGGCTACACCTTC
TRBJ2-3	-	-	TRBV9	CASSVLTDTQYF	TGTGCCAGCAGCGTGCTCACAGATACGCAGTATTTT
TRBJ2-7	-	TRBD1	TRBV4-2	CASSGQGASLDEQYF	TGTGCCAGCAGCGGACAGGGGGCTTCCCTAGACGAGCAGTACTTC
TRBJ2-7	-	TRBD1	TRBV7-9	CASSHRDRPSLGQYF	TGTGCCAGCAGCCACCGGGACAGGCCCTCGCTTGGGCAGTACTTC
TRBJ2-3	-	TRBD2	TRBV11-2	CASSPWTAGVDTQYF	TGTGCCAGCAGCCCATGGACAGCGGGGGTAGATACGCAGTATTTT
TRBJ2-3	-	TRBD1	TRBV14	CASSQDRGSGGTDTQYF	TGTGCCAGCAGCCAAGATCGTGGGTCAGGGGGTACAGATACGCAGTATTTT
TRBJ1-2	-	-	TRBV7-9	CASSLATGSGGYTF	TGTGCCAGCAGCTTAGCGACAGGCTCCGGAGGCTACACCTTC
TRBJ2-7	-	-	TRBV29-1	CSVRQTEQYF	TGCAGCGTCCGACAGACCGAGCAGTACTTC
TRBJ2-7	-	TRBD1	TRBV29-1	CSVGDSYEQYF	TGCAGCGTTGGGGACAGCTACGAGCAGTACTTC
TRBJ2-7	-	-	TRBV5-1	CASSLAPSSYEQYF	TGCGCCAGCAGCTTGGCTCCGAGCTCCTACGAGCAGTACTTC
TRBJ1-1	-	-	TRBV29-1	CSVGKTGYAFF	TGCAGCGTGGGGAAAACAGGGTATGCTTTCTTT
TRBJ2-7	-	TRBD1	TRBV15	CATSQGQGRTYEQYF	TGTGCCACCAGCCAGGGACAGGGACGGACCTACGAGCAGTACTTC
TRBJ1-2	-	-	TRBV28	CASRHPAGDQGYTF	TGTGCCAGCAGACATCCTGCAGGGGACCAGGGCTACACCTTC
TRBJ1-2	-	TRBD1	TRBV5-1	CASSFGQDRGYTF	TGCGCCAGCAGTTTCGGACAGGATCGAGGCTACACCTTC
TRBJ2-1	-	TRBD2	TRBV10-3	CAISARAGLAGPGEAYNEQFF	TGTGCCATCAGTGCTCGGGCGGGACTAGCGGGGCCGGGTGAGGCCTACAATGAGCAGTTCTTC
TRBJ2-7	-	-	TRBV7-9	CASSPQGASWHEQYF	TGTGCCAGCAGCCCCCAAGGTGCTAGCTGGCACGAGCAGTACTTC
TRBJ2-3	-	-	TRBV27	CASLHPGGDTQYF	TGTGCCAGCCTACACCCCGGGGGTGATACGCAGTATTTT
TRBJ1-4	-	-	TRBV5-5	CASSRSGIESVELFF	TGTGCCAGCAGCCGGTCCGGGATAGAGAGTGTGGAACTGTTTTTT
TRBJ1-2	-	-	TRBV7-2	CASSLVGANYGYTF	TGTGCCAGCAGCTTAGTTGGGGCTAACTATGGCTACACCTTC
TRBJ2-1	-	TRBD1	TRBV7-6	CASSILPRTGTGQEQFF	TGTGCCAGCAGCATACTCCCCAGGACAGGGACCGGCCAAGAGCAGTTCTTC
TRBJ1-6	-	-	TRBV28	CASSLSDTNSPLHF	TGTGCCAGCAGTTTGTCGGACACTAATTCACCCCTCCACTTT
TRBJ2-7	-	-	TRBV7-2	CASSLALAYEQYF	TGTGCCAGCAGCTTAGCGCTGGCGTACGAGCAGTACTTC
TRBJ1-4	-	-	TRBV7-9	CASGNEKEKLFF	TGTGCCAGCGGAAACGAAAAGGAAAAACTGTTTTTT
TRBJ1-6	-	-	TRBV7-3	CASSSARTSPLHF	TGTGCCAGCAGCTCGGCACGGACTTCACCCCTCCACTTT
TRBJ2-1	-	-	TRBV19	CASSIDAGGSYNEQFF	TGTGCCAGTAGTATAGACGCCGGGGGCTCCTACAATGAGCAGTTCTTC
TRBJ2-5	-	TRBD1	TRBV12-3/TRBV12-4	CATKGQPQETQYF	TGTGCCACCAAGGGACAGCCCCAAGAGACCCAGTACTTC
TRBJ1-1	-	-	TRBV3-1/TRBV3-2	CASSQNVPNTEAFF	TGTGCCAGCAGCCAAAACGTCCCGAACACTGAAGCTTTCTTT
TRBJ2-1	-	-	TRBV2	CASENNEQFF	TGTGCCAGCGAGAATAATGAGCAGTTCTTC
TRBJ1-2	few	TRBD1	TRBV6-5	CASSQGDYGYTF	TGTGCCAGCAGCCAGGGGGACTATGGCTACACCTTC
TRBJ1-1	-	-	TRBV6-2/TRBV6-3	CASSYSSGGTEAFF	TGTGCCAGCAGTTACTCCTCGGGGGGGACTGAAGCTTTCTTT
TRBJ2-1	-	-	TRBV15	CATSREKAKNSYNEQFF	TGTGCCACCAGCAGAGAAAAAGCGAAAAACTCCTACAATGAGCAGTTCTTC
TRBJ1-3	-	-	TRBV28	CASSRHFGTRGNTIYF	TGTGCCAGCAGTCGACACTTCGGGACAAGGGGAAACACCATATATTTT
TRBJ2-3	-	-	TRBV30	CAWSVVGGTDTQYF	TGTGCCTGGAGTGTTGTAGGAGGCACAGATACGCAGTATTTT
TRBJ1-1	-	TRBD1	TRBV6-5	CASQGATEAFF	TGTGCCAGTCAGGGGGCGACTGAAGCTTTCTTT
TRBJ1-6	-	-	TRBV25-1	CASSGGYYNSPLHF	TGTGCCAGCAGTGGGGGGTATTATAATTCACCCCTCCACTTT
TRBJ2-7	-	-	TRBV19	CASSSSGSSYEQYF	TGTGCCAGTAGTTCCTCAGGGTCCTCCTACGAGCAGTACTTC
TRBJ1-4	-	-	TRBV6-5	CASSPAPEKLFF	TGTGCCAGCAGCCCCGCCCCTGAAAAACTGTTTTTT
TRBJ2-1	-	TRBD2	TRBV12-5	CASGFGGDYGYEQFF	TGTGCTAGTGGTTTTGGGGGGGACTATGGCTATGAGCAGTTCTTC
TRBJ2-3	-	-	TRBV3-1/TRBV3-2	CASSQVADTQYF	TGTGCCAGCAGCCAAGTAGCAGATACGCAGTATTTT
TRBJ2-6	-	-	TRBV19	CASGHNSGANVLTF	TGTGCCAGTGGACACAACTCTGGGGCCAACGTCCTGACTTTC
TRBJ2-2	-	TRBD2	TRBV3-1/TRBV3-2	CASSSTRGAGGTGELFF	TGTGCCAGCTCCTCCACCCGGGGGGCGGGAGGGACCGGGGAGCTGTTTTTT
TRBJ2-3	once	TRBD2	TRBV27	CASSLFFPGLATATRTDTQYF	TGTGCCAGCAGTTTATTTTTCCCGGGACTAGCTACAGCTACCCGCACAGATACGCAGTATTTT
TRBJ2-1	-	-	TRBV2	CASRESPGAEQFF	TGTGCCAGCAGGGAGTCCCCGGGGGCAGAGCAGTTCTTC
TRBJ1-1	-	TRBD1	TRBV18	CASSPTGTEAFF	TGTGCCAGCTCACCGACAGGGACTGAAGCTTTCTTT
TRBJ2-1	-	TRBD2	TRBV24-1	CATSASGRGGRSEQFF	TGTGCCACCAGTGCCTCTGGGCGGGGGGGCCGAAGTGAGCAGTTCTTC